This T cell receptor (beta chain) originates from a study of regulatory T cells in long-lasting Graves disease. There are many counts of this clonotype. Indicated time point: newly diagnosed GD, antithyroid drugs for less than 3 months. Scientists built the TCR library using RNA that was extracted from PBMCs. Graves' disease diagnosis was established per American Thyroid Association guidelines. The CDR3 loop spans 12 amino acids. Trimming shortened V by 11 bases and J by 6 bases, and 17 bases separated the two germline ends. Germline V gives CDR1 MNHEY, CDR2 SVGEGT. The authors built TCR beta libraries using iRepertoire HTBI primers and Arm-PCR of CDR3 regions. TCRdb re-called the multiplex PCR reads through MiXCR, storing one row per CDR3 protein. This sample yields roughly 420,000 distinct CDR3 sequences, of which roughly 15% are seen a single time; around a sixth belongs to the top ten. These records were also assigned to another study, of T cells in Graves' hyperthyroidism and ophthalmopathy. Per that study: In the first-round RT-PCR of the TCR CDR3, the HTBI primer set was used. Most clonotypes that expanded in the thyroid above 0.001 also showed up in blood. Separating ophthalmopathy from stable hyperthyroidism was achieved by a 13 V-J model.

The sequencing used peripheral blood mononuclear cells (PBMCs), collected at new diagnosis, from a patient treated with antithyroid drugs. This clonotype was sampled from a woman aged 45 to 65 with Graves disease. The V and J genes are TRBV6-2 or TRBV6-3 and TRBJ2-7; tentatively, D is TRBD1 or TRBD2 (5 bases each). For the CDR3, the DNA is TGTGCCGGAGGAGCAGGGTGGGCCGAGCAGTACTTC. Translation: CAGGAGWAEQYF.